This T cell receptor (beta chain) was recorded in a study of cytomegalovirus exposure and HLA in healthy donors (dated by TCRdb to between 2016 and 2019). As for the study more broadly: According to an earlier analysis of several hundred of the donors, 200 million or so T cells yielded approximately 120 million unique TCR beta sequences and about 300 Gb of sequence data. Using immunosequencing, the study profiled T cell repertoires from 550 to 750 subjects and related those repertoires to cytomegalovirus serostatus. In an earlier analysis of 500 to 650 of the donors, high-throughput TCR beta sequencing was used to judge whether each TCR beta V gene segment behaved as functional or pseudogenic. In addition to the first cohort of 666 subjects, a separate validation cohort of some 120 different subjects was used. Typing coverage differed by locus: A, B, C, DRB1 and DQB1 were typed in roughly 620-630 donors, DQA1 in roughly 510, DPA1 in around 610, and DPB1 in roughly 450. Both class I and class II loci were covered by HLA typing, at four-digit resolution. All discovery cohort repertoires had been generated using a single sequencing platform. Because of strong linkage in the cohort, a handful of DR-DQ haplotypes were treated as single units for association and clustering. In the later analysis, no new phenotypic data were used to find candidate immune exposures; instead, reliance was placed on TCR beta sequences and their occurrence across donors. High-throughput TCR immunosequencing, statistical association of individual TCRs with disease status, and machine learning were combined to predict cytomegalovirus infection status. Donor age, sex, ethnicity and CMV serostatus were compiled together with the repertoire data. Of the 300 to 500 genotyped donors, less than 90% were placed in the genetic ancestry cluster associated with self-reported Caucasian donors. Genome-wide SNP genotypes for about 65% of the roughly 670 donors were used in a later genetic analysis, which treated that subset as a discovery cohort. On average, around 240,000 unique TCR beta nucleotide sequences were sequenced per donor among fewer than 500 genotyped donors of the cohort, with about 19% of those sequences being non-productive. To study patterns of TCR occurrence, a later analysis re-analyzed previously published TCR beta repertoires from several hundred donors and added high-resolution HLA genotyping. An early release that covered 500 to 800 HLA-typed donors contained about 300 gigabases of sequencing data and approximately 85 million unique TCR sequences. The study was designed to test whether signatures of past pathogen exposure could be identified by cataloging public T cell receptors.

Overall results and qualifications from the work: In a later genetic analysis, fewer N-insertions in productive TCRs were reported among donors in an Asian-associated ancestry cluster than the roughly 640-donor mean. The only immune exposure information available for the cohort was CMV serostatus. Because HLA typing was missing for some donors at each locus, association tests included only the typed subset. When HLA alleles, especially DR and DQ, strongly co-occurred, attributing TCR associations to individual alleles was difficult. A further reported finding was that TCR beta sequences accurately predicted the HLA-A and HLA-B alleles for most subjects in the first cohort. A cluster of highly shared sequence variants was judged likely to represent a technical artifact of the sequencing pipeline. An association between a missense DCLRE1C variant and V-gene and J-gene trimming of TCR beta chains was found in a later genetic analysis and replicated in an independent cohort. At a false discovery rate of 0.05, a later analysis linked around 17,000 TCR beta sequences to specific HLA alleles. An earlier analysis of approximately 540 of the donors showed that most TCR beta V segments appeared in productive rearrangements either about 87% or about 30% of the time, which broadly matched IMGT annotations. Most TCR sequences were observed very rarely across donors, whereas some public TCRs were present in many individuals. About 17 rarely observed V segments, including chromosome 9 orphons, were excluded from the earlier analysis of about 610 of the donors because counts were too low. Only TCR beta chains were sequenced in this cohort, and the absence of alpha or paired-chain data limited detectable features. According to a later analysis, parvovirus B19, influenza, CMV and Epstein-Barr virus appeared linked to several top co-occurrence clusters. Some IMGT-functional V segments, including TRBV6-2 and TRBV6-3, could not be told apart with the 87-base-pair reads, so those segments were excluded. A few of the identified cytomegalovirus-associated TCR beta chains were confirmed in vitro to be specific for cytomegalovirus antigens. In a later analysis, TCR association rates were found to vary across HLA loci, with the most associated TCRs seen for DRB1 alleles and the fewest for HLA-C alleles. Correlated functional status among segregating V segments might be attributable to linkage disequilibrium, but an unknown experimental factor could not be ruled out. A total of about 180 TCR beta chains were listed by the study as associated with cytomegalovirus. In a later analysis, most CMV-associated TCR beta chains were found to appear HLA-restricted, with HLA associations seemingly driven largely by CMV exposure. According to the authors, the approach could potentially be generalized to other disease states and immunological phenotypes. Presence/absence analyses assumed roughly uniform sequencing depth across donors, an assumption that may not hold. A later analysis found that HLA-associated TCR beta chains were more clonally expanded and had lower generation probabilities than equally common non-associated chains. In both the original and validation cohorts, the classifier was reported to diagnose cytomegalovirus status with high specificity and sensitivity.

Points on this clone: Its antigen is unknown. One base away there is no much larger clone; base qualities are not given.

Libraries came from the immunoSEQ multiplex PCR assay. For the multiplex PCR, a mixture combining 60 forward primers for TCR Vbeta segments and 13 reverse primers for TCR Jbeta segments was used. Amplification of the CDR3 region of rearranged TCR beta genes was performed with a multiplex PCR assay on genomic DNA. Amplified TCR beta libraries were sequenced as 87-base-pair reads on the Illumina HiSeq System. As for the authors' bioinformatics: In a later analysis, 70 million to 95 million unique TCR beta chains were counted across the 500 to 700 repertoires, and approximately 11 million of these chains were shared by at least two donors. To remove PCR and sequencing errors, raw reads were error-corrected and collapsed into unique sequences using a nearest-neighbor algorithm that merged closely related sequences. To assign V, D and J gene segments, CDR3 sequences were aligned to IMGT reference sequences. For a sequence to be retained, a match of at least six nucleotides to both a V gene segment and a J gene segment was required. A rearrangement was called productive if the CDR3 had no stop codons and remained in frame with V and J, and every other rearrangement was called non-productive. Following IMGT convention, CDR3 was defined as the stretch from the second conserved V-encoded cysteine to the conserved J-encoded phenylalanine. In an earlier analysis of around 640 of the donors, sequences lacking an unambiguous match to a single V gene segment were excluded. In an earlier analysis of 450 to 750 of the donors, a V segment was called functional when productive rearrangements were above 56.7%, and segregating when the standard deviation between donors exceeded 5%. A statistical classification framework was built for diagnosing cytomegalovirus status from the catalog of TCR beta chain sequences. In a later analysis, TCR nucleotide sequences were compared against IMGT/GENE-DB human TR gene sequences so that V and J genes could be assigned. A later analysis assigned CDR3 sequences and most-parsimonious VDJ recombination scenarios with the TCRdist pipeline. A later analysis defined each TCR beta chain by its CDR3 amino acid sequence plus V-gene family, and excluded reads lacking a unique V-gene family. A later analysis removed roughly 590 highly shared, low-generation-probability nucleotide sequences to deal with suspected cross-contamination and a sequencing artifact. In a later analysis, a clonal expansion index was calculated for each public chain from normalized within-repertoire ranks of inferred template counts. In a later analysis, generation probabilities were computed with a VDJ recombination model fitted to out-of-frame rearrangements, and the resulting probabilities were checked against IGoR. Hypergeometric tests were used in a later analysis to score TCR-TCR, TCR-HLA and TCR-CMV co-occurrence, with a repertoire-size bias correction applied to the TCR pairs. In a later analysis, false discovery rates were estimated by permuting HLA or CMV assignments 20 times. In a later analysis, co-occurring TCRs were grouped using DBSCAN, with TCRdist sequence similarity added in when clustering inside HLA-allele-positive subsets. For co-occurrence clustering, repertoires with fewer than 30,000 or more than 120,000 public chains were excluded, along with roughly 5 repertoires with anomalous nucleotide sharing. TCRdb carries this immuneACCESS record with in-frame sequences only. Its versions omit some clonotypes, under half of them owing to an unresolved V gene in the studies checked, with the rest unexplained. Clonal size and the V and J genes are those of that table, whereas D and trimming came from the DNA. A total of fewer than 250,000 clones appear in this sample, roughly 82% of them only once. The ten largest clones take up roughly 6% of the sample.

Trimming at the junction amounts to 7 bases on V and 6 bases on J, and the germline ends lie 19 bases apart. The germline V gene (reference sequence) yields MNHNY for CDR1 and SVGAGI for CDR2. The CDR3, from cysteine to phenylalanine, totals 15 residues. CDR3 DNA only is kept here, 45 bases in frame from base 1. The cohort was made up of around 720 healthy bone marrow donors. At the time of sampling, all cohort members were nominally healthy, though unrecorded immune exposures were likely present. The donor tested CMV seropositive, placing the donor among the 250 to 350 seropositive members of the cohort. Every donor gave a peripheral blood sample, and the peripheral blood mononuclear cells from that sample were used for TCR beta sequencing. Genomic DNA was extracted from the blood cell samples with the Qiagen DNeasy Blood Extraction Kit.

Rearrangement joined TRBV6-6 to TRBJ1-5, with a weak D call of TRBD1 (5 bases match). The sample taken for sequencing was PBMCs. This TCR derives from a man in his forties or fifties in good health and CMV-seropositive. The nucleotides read TGTGCCAGCACCATGACAGCCCCCATGCCTCAGCCCCAGCATTTT. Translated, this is CASTMTAPMPQPQHF.